This TCR beta chain is from a study of blood T cell repertoires in COVID-19. Sequenced by immunoSEQ multiplex PCR; TCRdb stores in-frame clones only, minus some. Here the sample spans tens of thousands of clones, around 85% being singletons. Germline V CDR1 and CDR2: SGHAT, FQNNGV. The CDR3 has 13 amino acids. Between the trimmed V and J ends, which lost 5 bases and 4 bases, there was a span of 11 bases. Sequencing was performed on peripheral blood. The receptor was derived from a man in his sixties or seventies with COVID-19, enrolled during active disease. The gene calls are TRBV11-2 and TRBJ1-2; D gene uncertain. The DNA of the CDR3 is TGTGCCAGCAGCACCTTAGGACTCTATGGCTACACCTTC. It is translated as CASSTLGLYGYTF. Using reference TRBV11-2 and TRBJ1-2 for the parts outside the CDR3, the full variable domain is EAGVAQSPRYKIIEKRQSVAFWCNPISGHATLYWYQQILGQGPKLLIQFQNNGVVDDSQLPKDRFSAERLKGVDSTLKIQPAKLEDSAVYLCASSTLGLYGYTFGSGTRLTVV.